The clone carrying this T cell receptor beta chain has only a few counts. TCRdb reprocessed the 5' RACE reads via MiXCR and lists one record per CDR3 protein. The top ten hold 16% of the sample, which has 190,000 or so distinct CDR3 sequences, 9.5% to 15% seen once. The V gene's germline CDR1 is WNHNN and CDR2 SYGVQD (reference sequence). The CDR3 contains 15 residues. Trimming shortened V by 4 bases and J by 4 bases, and 15 bases separated the two germline ends. The record originates from a study of CD8 T cells in ankylosing spondylitis. The sample consisted of blood, either unsorted or a sorted T cell fraction (not recorded which). The TCR was taken from a male donor with ankylosing spondylitis or in good health (not recorded which). This chain links TRBV10-1 with TRBJ2-3; D is undetermined. The chain's CDR3 is CASSVSPSSADTQYF. DNA for the CDR3: TGCGCCAGCAGTGTTTCCCCTAGTTCTGCAGATACGCAGTATTTT.